Below, one T cell receptor beta chain is given with its context. This clonotype was detected many times. Its recognized antigen is unknown. Base qualities are missing; no much larger clone stands one base away. This specimen belongs to a study of T cells in Graves' hyperthyroidism and ophthalmopathy (dated by TCRdb to between 2018 and 2021). About the investigation overall: Peripheral blood samples were taken at the time of initial diagnosis, prior to any treatment. Thyroid tissue and blood T-cell repertoires from about six Graves' hyperthyroidism patients were also compared in the study. After blood sampling, hyperthyroidism patients were treated with methimazole at a starting dose of 30 mg daily, and ophthalmopathy patients were treated with high-dose intravenous methylprednisolone. A discovery cohort of about a hundred patients, roughly 45 with Graves' ophthalmopathy and about 60 with stable Graves' hyperthyroidism, was used to find distinguishing TCR V-J signatures. For training and testing, the roughly 97 patients in the discovery cohort were randomly divided in a 7:3 ratio. Prospective prediction of ophthalmopathy was tested in an independent validation cohort consisting of fewer than 20 hyperthyroidism patients and more than 15 patients who later progressed to ophthalmopathy. TCR Vbeta CDR3 sequencing of approximately 140 peripheral blood samples (fewer than 45 ophthalmopathy, over 70 hyperthyroidism and roughly 17 progressor patients) is reported in the paper. Summary of the overall study and its limitations: No statistical method was used to fix the sample size in advance, and group allocation was not hidden from the investigators. In validation, progression to ophthalmopathy was predicted by the model with nearly 71% sensitivity and 72.22% specificity, a median of around 6.5 months before onset. Ophthalmopathy was separated from stable hyperthyroidism by a 13 V-J signature model, with around 88% sensitivity and 81% to 82% specificity obtained in cross-validation and 80%/75% obtained in testing. Most expanded thyroid clonotypes (frequency above 0.001) were also detected in blood, suggesting blood repertoires may reflect thyroid immune responses.

Amplification of TCR beta CDR3 regions was carried out from RNA transcripts. For the first round of RT-PCR on the TCR CDR3, the HTBI primer set was used together with the Qiagen OneStep RT-PCR kit. Libraries were constructed in a second round of multiplex PCR, after which size selection and purification were carried out. The libraries were sequenced on an Illumina HiSeq2000 using paired-end 100 bp reads. In the authors' own workflow: Raw data were processed with SOAPnuke, discarding reads with adapters, uncalled bases, mean Phred below 15, or no exact constant-primer or identifier match. COPE v1.2.5 was used to merge high-quality paired reads, and clonotypes were defined as unique nucleotide sequences. MiTCR v1.1 was used to align clonotypes to the IMGT TRBV, TRBD and TRBJ reference segments. The analysis included only V-J combinations with a frequency above 0.0001, which together covered 99% to 99.2% of the repertoires. A TCS score was defined as the ratio between F50 (clonal expansion) and ExV (chaos), using BLOSUM62-based TCRdist between CDR3 peptides within each V-J. Welch's t-statistics and random forest reduced some 510 V-J features to around 14, which were used in a naive Bayes classifier (R e1071). TCRdb itself trimmed the public reads at Q25 with fastp, ran MiXCR and retained productive beta chains. CDR3 protein sequences are deduplicated, and each keeps its most common genes and DNA. These V and J calls originate from TCRdb's pipeline instead of the authors' own analysis. Counted in this sample were more than 300,000 distinct CDR3 sequences; approximately 15% of them appeared once. Approximately 9.9% of the sample goes to the ten largest clones.

Stable Graves' hyperthyroidism was defined as the absence of progression to ophthalmopathy over 18 months of follow-up. Hyperthyroidism patients were newly diagnosed, had a disease duration of under 2 months, and were aged 18 to 65 years. Patients with uncontrolled infections, other autoimmune diseases, pregnancy or lactation were excluded. Diagnoses relied on clinical symptoms, serum thyroxine and TRAb, thyroid ultrasound and orbital computed tomography. PBMCs were isolated from around 10 ml of fresh peripheral blood by Ficoll-Paque density gradient centrifugation. Trizol reagent was used to extract total RNA, and RNA quality was then checked on an Agilent 2100 Bioanalyzer. V is shortened by 3 bases, J by 0 bases, and the region joining them spans 15 bases. Including the terminal cysteine and phenylalanine, the CDR3 comprises 16 residues. This entry keeps only the CDR3 DNA: 48 bases, framed from base 1. Looking up the germline V gene (reference sequence) yields CDR1 MNHEY and CDR2 SMNVEV.

The specimen sequenced was blood. The sequence was collected from a woman in her sixties or seventies with Graves' hyperthyroidism. This chain is built from TRBV27 and TRBJ2-7, with no confidently assigned D gene. The bases are TGTGCCAGCAGTTTCGGCCACAGTGTGGGCTCCTACGAGCAGTACTTC. Its protein reads: CASSFGHSVGSYEQYF.